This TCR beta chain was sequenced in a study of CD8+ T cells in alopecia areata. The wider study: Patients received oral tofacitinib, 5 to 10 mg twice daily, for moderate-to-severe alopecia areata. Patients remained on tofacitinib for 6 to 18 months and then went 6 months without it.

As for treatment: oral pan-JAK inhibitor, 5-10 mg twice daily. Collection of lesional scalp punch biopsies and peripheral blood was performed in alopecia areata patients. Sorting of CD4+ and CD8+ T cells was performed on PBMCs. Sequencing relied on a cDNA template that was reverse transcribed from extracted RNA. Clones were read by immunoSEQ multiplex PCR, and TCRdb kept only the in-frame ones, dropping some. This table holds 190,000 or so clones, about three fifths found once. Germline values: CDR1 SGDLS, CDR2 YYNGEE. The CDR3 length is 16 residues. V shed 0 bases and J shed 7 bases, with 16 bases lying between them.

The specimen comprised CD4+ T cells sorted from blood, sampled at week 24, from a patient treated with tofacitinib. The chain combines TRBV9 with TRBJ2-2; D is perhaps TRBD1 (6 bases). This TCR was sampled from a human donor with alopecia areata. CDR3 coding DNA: TGTGCCAGCAGCGTAGAGAGGGGGTTGTTCGGCGGGGAGCTGTTTTTT. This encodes CASSVERGLFGGELFF. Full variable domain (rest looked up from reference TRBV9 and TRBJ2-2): DSGVTQTPKHLITATGQRVTLRCSPRSGDLSVYWYQQSLDQGLQFLIQYYNGEERAKGNILERFSAQQFPDLHSELNLSSLELGDSALYFCASSVERGLFGGELFFGEGSRLTVL.